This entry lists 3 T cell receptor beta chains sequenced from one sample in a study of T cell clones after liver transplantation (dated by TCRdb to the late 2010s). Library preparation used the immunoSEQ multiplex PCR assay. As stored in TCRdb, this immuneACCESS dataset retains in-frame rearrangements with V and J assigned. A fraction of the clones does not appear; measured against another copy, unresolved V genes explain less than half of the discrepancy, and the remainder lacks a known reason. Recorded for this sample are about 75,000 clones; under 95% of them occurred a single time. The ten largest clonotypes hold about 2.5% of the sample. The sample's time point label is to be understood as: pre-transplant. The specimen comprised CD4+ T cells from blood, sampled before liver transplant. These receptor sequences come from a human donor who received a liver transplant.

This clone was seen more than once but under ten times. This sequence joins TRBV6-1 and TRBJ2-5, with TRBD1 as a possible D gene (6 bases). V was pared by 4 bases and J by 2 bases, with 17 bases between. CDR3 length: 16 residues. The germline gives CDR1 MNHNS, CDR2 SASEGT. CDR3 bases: TGTGCCAGCAGTGCGCTGGGGCAGGGGCCTCAAGAGACCCAGTACTTC. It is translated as CASSALGQGPQETQYF.

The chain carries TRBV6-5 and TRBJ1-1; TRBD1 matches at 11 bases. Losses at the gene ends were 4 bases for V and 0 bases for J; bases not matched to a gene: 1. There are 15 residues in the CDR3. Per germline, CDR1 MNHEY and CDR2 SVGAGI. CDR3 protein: CASSWTGGMNTEAFF. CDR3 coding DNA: TGTGCCAGCAGTTGGACAGGGGGCATGAACACTGAAGCTTTCTTT.

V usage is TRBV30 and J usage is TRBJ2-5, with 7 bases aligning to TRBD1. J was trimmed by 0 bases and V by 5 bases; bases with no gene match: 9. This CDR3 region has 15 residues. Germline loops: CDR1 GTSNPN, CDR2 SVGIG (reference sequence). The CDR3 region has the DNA TGTGCCTGGGGCGTAGGGACAGAGTACCAAGAGACCCAGTACTTC. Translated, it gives CAWGVGTEYQETQYF.